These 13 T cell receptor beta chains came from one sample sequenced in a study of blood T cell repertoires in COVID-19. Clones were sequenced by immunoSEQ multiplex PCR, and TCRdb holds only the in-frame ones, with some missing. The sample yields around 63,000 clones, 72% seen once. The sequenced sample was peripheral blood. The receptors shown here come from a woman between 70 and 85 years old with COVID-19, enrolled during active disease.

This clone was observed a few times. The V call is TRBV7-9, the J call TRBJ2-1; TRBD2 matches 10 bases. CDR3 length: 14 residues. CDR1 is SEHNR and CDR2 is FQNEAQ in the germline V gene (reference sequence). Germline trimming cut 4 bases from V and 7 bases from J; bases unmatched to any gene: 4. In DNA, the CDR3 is TGTGCCAGCAGCTACCCTAGCGGGAGAAATGAGCAGTTCTTC. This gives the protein CASSYPSGRNEQFF.

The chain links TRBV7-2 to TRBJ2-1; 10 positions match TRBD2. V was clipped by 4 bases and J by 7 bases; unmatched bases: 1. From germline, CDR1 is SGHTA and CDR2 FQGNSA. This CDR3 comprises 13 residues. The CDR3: CASSSSGSNEQFF. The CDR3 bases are TGTGCCAGCAGCTCTAGCGGGAGTAATGAGCAGTTCTTC. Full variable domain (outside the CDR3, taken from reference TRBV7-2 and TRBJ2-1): GAGVSQSPSNKVTEKGKDVELRCDPISGHTALYWYRQSLGQGLEFLIYFQGNSAPDKSGLPSDRFSAERTGGSVSTLTIQRTQQEDSAVYLCASSSSGSNEQFFGPGTRLTVL.

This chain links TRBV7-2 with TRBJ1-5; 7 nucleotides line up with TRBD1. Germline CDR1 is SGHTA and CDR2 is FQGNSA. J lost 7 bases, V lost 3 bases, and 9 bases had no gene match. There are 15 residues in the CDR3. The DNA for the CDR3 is TGTGCCAGCAGCTTTGGGGGACAGTCCAACCAGCCCCAGCATTTT. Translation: CASSFGGQSNQPQHF.

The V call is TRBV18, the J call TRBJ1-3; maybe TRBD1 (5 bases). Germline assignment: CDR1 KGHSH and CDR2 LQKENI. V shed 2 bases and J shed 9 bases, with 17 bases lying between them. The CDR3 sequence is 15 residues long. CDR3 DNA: TGTGCCAGCTCACCAGGAGACAGAGCAGCGGGCACCATATATTTT. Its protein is CASSPGDRAAGTIYF.

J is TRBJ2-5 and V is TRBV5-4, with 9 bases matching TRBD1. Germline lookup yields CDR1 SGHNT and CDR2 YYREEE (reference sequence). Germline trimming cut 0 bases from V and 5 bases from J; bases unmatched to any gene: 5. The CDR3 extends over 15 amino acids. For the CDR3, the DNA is TGTGCCAGCAGCTTGGATGGGACAGGGATGGAGACCCAGTACTTC. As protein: CASSLDGTGMETQYF.

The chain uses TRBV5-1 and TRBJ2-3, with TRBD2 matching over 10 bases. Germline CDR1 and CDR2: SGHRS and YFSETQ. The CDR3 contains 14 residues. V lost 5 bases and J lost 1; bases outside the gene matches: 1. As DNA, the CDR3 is TGCGCCAGCAGAACTAGCGGGGGCACAGATACGCAGTATTTT. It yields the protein CASRTSGGTDTQYF.

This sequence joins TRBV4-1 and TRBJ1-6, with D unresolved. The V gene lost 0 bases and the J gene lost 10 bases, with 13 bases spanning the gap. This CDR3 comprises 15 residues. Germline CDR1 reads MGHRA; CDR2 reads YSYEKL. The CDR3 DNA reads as TGCGCCAGCAGCCAAGAGGCAGGTCCCTTATCACCCCTCCACTTT. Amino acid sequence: CASSQEAGPLSPLHF.

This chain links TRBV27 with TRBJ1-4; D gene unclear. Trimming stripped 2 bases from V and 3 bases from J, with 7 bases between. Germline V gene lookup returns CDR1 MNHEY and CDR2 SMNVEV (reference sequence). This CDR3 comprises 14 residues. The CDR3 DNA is TGTGCCAGCAGTTTACTGGGAGCTAATGAAAAACTGTTTTTT. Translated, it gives CASSLLGANEKLFF.

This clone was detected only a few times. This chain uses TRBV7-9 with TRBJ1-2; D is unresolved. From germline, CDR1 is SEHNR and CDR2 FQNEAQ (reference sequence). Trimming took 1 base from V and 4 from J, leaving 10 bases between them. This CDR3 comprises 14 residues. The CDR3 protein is CASSLGAASYGYTF. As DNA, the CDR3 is TGTGCCAGCAGCTTAGGGGCAGCAAGCTATGGCTACACCTTC.

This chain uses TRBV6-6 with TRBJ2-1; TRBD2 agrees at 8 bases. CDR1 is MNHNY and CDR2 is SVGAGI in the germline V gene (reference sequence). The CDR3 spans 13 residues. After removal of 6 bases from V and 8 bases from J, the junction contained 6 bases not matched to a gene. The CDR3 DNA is TGTGCCAGCAGCGGGACTAGATACTATGAGCAGTTCTTC. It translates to CASSGTRYYEQFF.

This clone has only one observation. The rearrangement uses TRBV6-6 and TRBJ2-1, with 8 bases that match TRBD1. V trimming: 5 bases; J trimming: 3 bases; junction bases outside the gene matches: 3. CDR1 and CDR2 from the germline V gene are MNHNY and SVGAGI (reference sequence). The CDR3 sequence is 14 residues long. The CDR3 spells CASSLTGDYNEQFF. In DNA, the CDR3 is TGTGCCAGCAGTCTGACAGGGGACTACAATGAGCAGTTCTTC.

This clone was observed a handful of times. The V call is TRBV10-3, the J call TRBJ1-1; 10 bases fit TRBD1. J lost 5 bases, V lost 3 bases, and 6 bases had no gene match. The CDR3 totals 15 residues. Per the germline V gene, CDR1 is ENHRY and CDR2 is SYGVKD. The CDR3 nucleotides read TGTGCCATCAGTGACAGGACAGGGGGTGGGACTGAAGCTTTCTTT. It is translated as CAISDRTGGGTEAFF.

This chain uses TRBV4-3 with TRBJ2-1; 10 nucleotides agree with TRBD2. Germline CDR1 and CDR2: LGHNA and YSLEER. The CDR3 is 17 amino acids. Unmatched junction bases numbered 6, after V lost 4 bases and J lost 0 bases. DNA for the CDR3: TGCGCCAGCAGCCGACGCAGCGGGGGGGGCTCCTACAATGAGCAGTTCTTC. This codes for CASSRRSGGGSYNEQFF.